This T cell receptor beta chain derives from a study of tumor and adjacent non-tumor tissue in lung cancer. There are 10 residues in the CDR3. Trimming took off 7 bases at V and 8 bases at J, with 9 bases between the two ends. CDR1 is SQVTM and CDR2 is ANQGSEA in the germline V gene. No cell sorting was done before RNA was extracted from the tissue. Donors were chemotherapy-naive, newly diagnosed lung cancer surgical patients in China, August–late 2014. The library came from three nested PCR rounds adapted from ARM-PCR protocols. Using its own MiXCR run on the multiplex PCR reads, TCRdb lists one record per CDR3 protein. The repertoire holds 100,000 to 150,000 distinct CDR3 sequences, with over 65% as singletons.

This chain uses TRBV29-1 with TRBJ1-3; D gene unclear. The source of this sequence is a man aged 25-45 years with non-small cell lung cancer. The material sequenced was lung tumor tissue. CDR3 sequence reads: CSAASHTIYF. Here the CDR3 DNA reads TGCAGCGCCGCCTCGCACACCATATATTTT.